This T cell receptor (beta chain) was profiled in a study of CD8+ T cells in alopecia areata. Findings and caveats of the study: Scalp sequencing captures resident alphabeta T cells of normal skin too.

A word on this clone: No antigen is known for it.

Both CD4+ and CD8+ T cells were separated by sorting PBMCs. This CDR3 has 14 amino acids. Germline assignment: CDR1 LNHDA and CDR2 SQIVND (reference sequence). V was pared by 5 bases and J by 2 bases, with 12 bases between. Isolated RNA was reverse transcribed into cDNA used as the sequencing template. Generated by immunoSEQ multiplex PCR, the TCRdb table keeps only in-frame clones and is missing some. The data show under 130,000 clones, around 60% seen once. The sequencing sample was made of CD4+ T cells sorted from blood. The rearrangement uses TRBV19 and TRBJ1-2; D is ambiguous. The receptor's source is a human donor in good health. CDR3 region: CASSLGFENYGYTF. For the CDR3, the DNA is TGTGCCAGTAGTTTAGGGTTCGAAAACTATGGCTACACCTTC.